A selection of T cell receptor beta chains follows, all from one sample in a study of Graves' ophthalmopathy and Graves' hyperthyroidism. TCRdb re-called the multiplex PCR reads with MiXCR, one entry per CDR3 protein. The sample records about 660,000 distinct CDR3 sequences, 35% to 50% being singletons. Input material: peripheral blood. These receptors were obtained from an adult man with Graves' ophthalmopathy. Both conserved end residues are trimmed from each CDR3. The order of the fields is V gene, CDR3 protein.

V: TRBV2; CDR3: ASRGSTSGNTIY
V: TRBV5-1; CDR3: ASSWGDNQPQY
V: TRBV25-1; CDR3: ASGTGTGDIMNTEAF
V: TRBV5-1; CDR3: ASSTGQTYEQY
V: TRBV10-3; CDR3: AISASGFQSEAF
V: TRBV6-6; CDR3: ASSYLLGGSGNTIY
V: TRBV29-1; CDR3: SVPPGTSGRGNEQY
V: TRBV7-9; CDR3: ASSSRGVGTEELF
V: TRBV20-1; CDR3: SARATDRGLEKLF
V: TRBV30; CDR3: AWRTGGAYGYT
V: TRBV7-9; CDR3: ASSLQGGREQY
V: TRBV29-1; CDR3: SSLLDRNTEAF
V: TRBV5-6; CDR3: ASSLRTGGFRETQY
V: TRBV6-1; CDR3: ASSVISTNEKLF